These 31 T cell receptor beta chains were all obtained from the same sample, sequenced in a study of identical twins. TCRdb reprocessed the 5' RACE reads via MiXCR and lists one record per CDR3 protein. The sample records 1.5 million to 2 million distinct CDR3 sequences, around 33% being singletons. Input material: cord blood. The source of these receptors is a newborn girl in good health.

The chain links TRBV20-1 to TRBJ2-7; 7 nucleotides agree with TRBD2. The V gene's germline CDR1 is DFQATT and CDR2 SNEGSKA (reference sequence). CDR3 length: 11 residues. With V trimmed by 6 bases and J by 2 bases, 1 base remained unmatched. CDR3 protein: CSAGRAYEQYF. Written as DNA, the CDR3 is TGCAGTGCGGGGAGGGCCTACGAGCAGTACTTC.

This clonotype occurred a few times. The chain uses TRBV27 and TRBJ2-3, with D perhaps TRBD1 or TRBD2 (5 bases each). The CDR3 covers 15 residues. V was pared by 1 base and J by 0 bases, with 8 bases between. From germline, CDR1 is MNHEY and CDR2 SMNVEV (reference sequence). The chain's CDR3 is CASSLYGASTDTQYF. The DNA for the CDR3 is TGTGCCAGCAGTTTATACGGGGCCAGCACAGATACGCAGTATTTT.

This clonotype was observed a few times. This chain joins TRBV6-6 and TRBJ1-2, with TRBD1 identical over 7 bases. Germline trimming cut 2 bases from V and 1 base from J; bases unmatched to any gene: 7. Looked up from germline, CDR1 is MNHNY and CDR2 is SVGAGI (reference sequence). This CDR3 is built from 16 residues. DNA of the CDR3: TGTGCCAGCAGTTACAACAGGGGCCGCCATAACTATGGCTACACCTTC. As protein: CASSYNRGRHNYGYTF.

This clonotype was found a few times. The chain is built from TRBV20-1 and TRBJ2-3; D possibly corresponds to TRBD2 (6 bases). CDR3 size: 18 residues. Germline V gene lookup returns CDR1 DFQATT and CDR2 SNEGSKA (reference sequence). Trimming shortened V by 1 base and J by 4 bases, and 24 bases separated the two germline ends. The CDR3 coding sequence is TGCAGTGCTAGAGTGGGATTTTCTAGCGTCAAGAGTCCAGATACGCAGTATTTT. Amino acid sequence: CSARVGFSSVKSPDTQYF.

This clonotype turned up a few times. The chain is built from TRBV28 and TRBJ2-3; TRBD2 agrees at 8 bases. CDR3 length: 16 amino acids. After removal of 4 bases from V and 0 bases from J, the junction contained 6 bases not matched to a gene. The germline V gene encodes CDR1 MDHEN and CDR2 SYDVKM. CDR3 DNA sequence: TGTGCCAGCAGTTGGGAAAAGCGGGAGAGCACAGATACGCAGTATTTT. Translating gives CASSWEKRESTDTQYF.

This clonotype was detected a few times. The CDR3 region has the DNA TGCAGTGCTAGAGTAGGACTAGCGGCCCACTACGAGCAGTACTTC. The encoded protein is CSARVGLAAHYEQYF. This chain joins TRBV20-1 and TRBJ2-7, with 10 nucleotides matching TRBD2. V gave up 1 base and J gave up 3 bases; unmatched junction bases: 6. Germline V gene sequence: CDR1 DFQATT, CDR2 SNEGSKA (reference sequence). The CDR3 runs 15 residues.

V and J are TRBV10-3 and TRBJ2-5, with a possible D match to TRBD1 (5 bases). The CDR3 is made up of 15 amino acids. Germline CDR1 reads ENHRY; CDR2 reads SYGVKD. V was cut by 4 bases and J by 11 bases, with 23 bases left in between. The CDR3 DNA reads as TGTGCCATCAGTGCGACTGGGCCAGGGTACAATGAGCAGTACTTC. Amino acid sequence: CAISATGPGYNEQYF.

This rearrangement joins TRBV27 to TRBJ2-3; D might be TRBD2 (6 bases). The V gene lost 2 bases and the J gene lost 9 bases, with 9 bases spanning the gap. Per the germline V gene, CDR1 is MNHEY and CDR2 is SMNVEV (reference sequence). The CDR3 consists of 12 residues. The CDR3 is CASSLRGSTQYF. CDR3 bases: TGTGCCAGCAGTTTACGGGGGAGCACGCAGTATTTT.

V is TRBV20-1 and J is TRBJ2-5; TRBD2 is a possible D gene (5 bases). The V gene lost 6 bases and the J gene lost 0 bases, with 8 bases spanning the gap. The CDR3 is 12 residues long. CDR1 DFQATT and CDR2 SNEGSKA come from the germline V gene (reference sequence). This CDR3 reads CSALTNQETQYF. Written as DNA, the CDR3 is TGCAGTGCCCTGACTAACCAAGAGACCCAGTACTTC.

This chain uses TRBV24-1 with TRBJ1-5; TRBD1 matches 8 bases. The CDR3 runs to 19 residues. V shed 4 bases and J 9 bases; nucleotides not matched to a gene: 22. CDR1 and CDR2 (germline): KGHDR, SFDVKD. The CDR3, as DNA: TGTGCCACCAGTGACGATGCCAAGGACAGGGTCGAATCTGAACCGCCCCAGCATTTT. Translated: CATSDDAKDRVESEPPQHF.

In its sample, this clonotype was seen a few times. V is TRBV11-2 and J is TRBJ2-3; TRBD2 might be the D (6 bases). The CDR3 runs to 16 residues. Trimming shortened V by 5 bases and J by 4 bases, and 19 bases separated the two germline ends. Looked up from germline, CDR1 is SGHAT and CDR2 is FQNNGV. The DNA for the CDR3 is TGTGCCAGCAGCCCCCTTACTAGCATAAGCGCAGATACGCAGTATTTT. Protein sequence: CASSPLTSISADTQYF. The whole variable domain, filled in from reference TRBV11-2 and TRBJ2-3, reads EAGVAQSPRYKIIEKRQSVAFWCNPISGHATLYWYQQILGQGPKLLIQFQNNGVVDDSQLPKDRFSAERLKGVDSTLKIQPAKLEDSAVYLCASSPLTSISADTQYFGPGTRLTVL.

A remark on this clonotype: Possible read error: a much larger clone is one base away. The V and J genes are TRBV20-1 and TRBJ2-3; D is possibly TRBD1 or TRBD2 (5 bases each). This CDR3 is 14 amino acids long. Germline V gene data show CDR1 as DFQATT and CDR2 as SNEGSKA (reference sequence). The CDR3 region is CSARDPRGTDAQYF. DNA of the CDR3: TGCAGTGCTAGAGATCCCCGGGGCACAGATGCGCAGTATTTT.

The chain carries TRBV28 and TRBJ1-2; D is possibly TRBD1 (6 bases). Germline V CDR1 and CDR2: MDHEN, SYDVKM. This CDR3 spans 15 amino acids. Trimming removed 7 bases at V and 5 bases at J, with 20 bases between. In DNA, the CDR3 is TGTGCCAGCACGATGACAGGCCAAGGGTATTATGGCTACACCTTC. It specifies CASTMTGQGYYGYTF.

The chain recombines TRBV20-1 with TRBJ2-3; 9 nucleotides line up with TRBD2. The CDR3 runs to 13 residues. Germline V CDR1 and CDR2: DFQATT, SNEGSKA (reference sequence). V was clipped by 6 bases and J by 4 bases; unmatched bases: 5. CDR3 DNA: TGCAGTGCGGGGCGGGAGGGGGCAGATACGCAGTATTTT. Its protein product is CSAGREGADTQYF.

This clonotype showed up just a few times. The genes are TRBV12-3 or TRBV12-4 and TRBJ2-7; no clear D gene. The CDR3 contains 12 residues. Deletions cut 7 bases from V and 1 base from J, with 8 bases between. The CDR3 protein is CASIGPSYEQYF. CDR3 nucleotides: TGTGCCAGCATAGGGCCTTCCTACGAGCAGTACTTC.

The CDR3 sequence is CASSYRLAGGPLSHEQYF. CDR3 nucleotides: TGTGCCAGCAGTTACCGGTTAGCGGGGGGCCCCCTTTCCCATGAGCAGTACTTC. The rearrangement joins TRBV6-5 to TRBJ2-7, with TRBD2 identical over 10 bases. Trimming at V came to 2 bases and at J to 7 bases, leaving 17 bases not matched to a gene. Germline CDR1 and CDR2: MNHEY and SVGAGI. This CDR3 spans 18 amino acids.

This rearrangement joins TRBV24-1 to TRBJ1-3, with D maybe TRBD1 (6 bases). Trimming shortened V by 6 bases and J by 11 bases, and 22 bases separated the two germline ends. The length of the CDR3 is 15 residues. Germline V CDR1 and CDR2: KGHDR, SFDVKD. The CDR3 reads CATSPLDQTGHAIYF. CDR3 sequence (DNA): TGTGCCACCAGTCCTCTTGACCAAACAGGGCACGCCATATATTTT.

This clonotype was detected only a few times. This chain joins TRBV20-1 and TRBJ2-7, with 10 nucleotides matching TRBD2. The CDR3 covers 14 residues. V lost 7 bases, J lost 3 bases, and 9 bases stayed unmatched. Germline V lookup: CDR1 DFQATT, CDR2 SNEGSKA (reference sequence). The CDR3 DNA is TGCAGTGGTATACGTGGGACTAGCGTCTACGAGCAGTACTTC. This translates into CSGIRGTSVYEQYF.

V is TRBV7-8 and J is TRBJ2-4; TRBD1 is a possible D gene (5 bases). With the DNA end fitting TRBJ2-7 better, the J assignment may be wrong. Germline V CDR1 and CDR2: SGHVS, FQNEAQ. This CDR3 has 14 residues. In DNA, the CDR3 is TGTGCCAGCAACCCAGCCCGGACACCCTACGAGCAGTACTTC. It codes for CASNPARTPYEQYF.

This clonotype was seen more than once but under ten times. This chain links TRBV10-3 with TRBJ1-1, with 7 bases identical to TRBD1. Per germline, CDR1 ENHRY and CDR2 SYGVKD. The CDR3 is 14 residues long. Trimming cost V 5 bases and J 6 bases; bases outside gene matches: 9. DNA for the CDR3: TGTGCCATCAGTCCGGGACAGTGGACCGCTGAAGCTTTCTTT. Protein sequence: CAISPGQWTAEAFF.

The V call is TRBV30, the J call TRBJ2-3; 10 bases map to TRBD2. In germline, CDR1 is GTSNPN, CDR2 SVGIG (reference sequence). After removal of 0 bases from V and 1 base from J, the junction contained 7 bases not matched to a gene. The CDR3 is 17 residues long. This CDR3 reads CAWSVKSGGAGTDTQYF. The CDR3 coding sequence is TGTGCCTGGAGTGTGAAAAGCGGGGGGGCCGGCACAGATACGCAGTATTTT.

This clonotype was found a few times. V and J are TRBV2 and TRBJ2-3, with D possibly being TRBD2 (5 bases). V was shortened by 7 bases and J by 0 bases, with 14 bases between the two germline ends. CDR1 and CDR2 (germline): SNHLY, FYNNEI. The CDR3 is made up of 15 amino acids. In DNA form, the CDR3 reads TGTGCCAGCACCCGACTATTACCTAGCACAGATACGCAGTATTTT. Encoded protein: CASTRLLPSTDTQYF.

This chain connects TRBV5-6 to TRBJ1-2, with no clear D. V was shortened by 4 bases and J by 4 bases, with 14 bases between the two germline ends. Germline V gives CDR1 SGHDT, CDR2 YYEEEE. This CDR3 is built from 14 residues. In DNA form, the CDR3 reads TGTGCCAGCAGCCCCTTTGAGGACCTCTATGGCTACACCTTC. It codes for CASSPFEDLYGYTF. The variable domain in full, completed from reference TRBV5-6 and TRBJ1-2, reads DAGVTQSPTHLIKTRGQQVTLRCSPKSGHDTVSWYQQALGQGPQFIFQYYEEEERQRGNFPDRFSGHQFPNYSSELNVNALLLGDSALYLCASSPFEDLYGYTFGSGTRLTVV.

This clonotype occurred a few times. J is TRBJ1-2 and V is TRBV4-2, with TRBD1 matching over 11 bases. The CDR3 is 15 residues long. The junction had 5 bases not matched to a gene; V was cut back by 0 bases and J by 8 bases. CDR1 and CDR2 (germline): LGHNA, YNFKEQ. CDR3 sequence (DNA): TGTGCCAGCAGCCAAGATCCGGACAGGGGGCGAGGCTACACCTTC. Translation gives CASSQDPDRGRGYTF.

CDR3 loop: CASTIDRVGNSPLHF. In DNA form, the CDR3 reads TGTGCCAGCACTATAGACAGGGTGGGTAATTCACCCCTCCACTTT. This rearrangement joins TRBV27 to TRBJ1-6; 7 positions match TRBD1. The CDR3 covers 15 residues. In germline, CDR1 is MNHEY, CDR2 SMNVEV (reference sequence). V lost 7 bases, J lost 6 bases, and 9 bases stayed unmatched.

The sample holds a few counts of this clonotype. The rearrangement joins TRBV11-2 to TRBJ2-1; a possible D gene is TRBD1 (6 bases). The CDR3 has 15 residues. V was cut by 6 bases and J by 2 bases, with 14 bases left in between. CDR1 is SGHAT, CDR2 FQNNGV, per germline. The CDR3 DNA reads TGTGCCAGCAGGCATGACAGGCAGCCCTACAATGAGCAGTTCTTC. This translates into CASRHDRQPYNEQFF.

This clonotype was seen a few times. The chain uses TRBV20-1 and TRBJ2-1, with 7 positions matching TRBD1. Germline lookup yields CDR1 DFQATT and CDR2 SNEGSKA (reference sequence). Trimming took 5 bases from V and 10 from J; bases not matched to a gene: 14. There are 14 residues in the CDR3. CDR3 in amino acids: CSAPIPGQSSEQFF. In DNA form, the CDR3 reads TGCAGTGCTCCGATCCCGGGACAGTCAAGCGAGCAGTTCTTC.

The CDR3 DNA reads TGTGCCAGCAGCCAAGGGGCGGGAGGTTTCCTCTACGAGCAGTACTTC. Its translation: CASSQGAGGFLYEQYF. The chain joins TRBV3-1 to TRBJ2-7; 8 nucleotides align to TRBD2. Germline CDR1 reads LGHDT; CDR2 reads YNNKEL (reference sequence). CDR3 length: 16 amino acids. V trimming: 1 base; J trimming: 3 bases; junction bases outside the gene matches: 8.

This clonotype was observed a handful of times. The J gene is TRBJ1-1, the V gene TRBV10-3; 11 bases fit TRBD1. Trimming took 6 bases from V and 1 from J; bases not matched to a gene: 4. This CDR3 comprises 15 residues. Per the germline V gene, CDR1 is ENHRY and CDR2 is SYGVKD. DNA of the CDR3: TGTGCCATCAGGGACAGGGGGCAGGGGAACACTGAAGCTTTCTTT. Its translation is CAIRDRGQGNTEAFF.

This clonotype was counted a few times. V usage is TRBV4-1 and J usage is TRBJ1-1; D ambiguous. The V gene lost 0 bases and the J gene lost 3 bases, with 11 bases spanning the gap. There are 15 residues in the CDR3. The germline CDR1 and CDR2 sequences are MGHRA and YSYEKL. The CDR3 nucleotides are TGCGCCAGCAGCCAAGATAGAGGGTCTTACACTGAAGCTTTCTTT. Amino acids: CASSQDRGSYTEAFF.

This clonotype has a handful of counts. The chain combines TRBV10-3 with TRBJ1-1, with 9 bases identical to TRBD1. The CDR3 sequence is 15 residues long. With 0 bases clipped from V and 5 bases from J, the junction kept 4 bases outside the gene matches. CDR1 is ENHRY, CDR2 SYGVKD, per germline. The DNA of the CDR3 is TGTGCCATCAGTGAGTCCGGGACAGGGTGGACTGAAGCTTTCTTT. This gives the protein CAISESGTGWTEAFF.